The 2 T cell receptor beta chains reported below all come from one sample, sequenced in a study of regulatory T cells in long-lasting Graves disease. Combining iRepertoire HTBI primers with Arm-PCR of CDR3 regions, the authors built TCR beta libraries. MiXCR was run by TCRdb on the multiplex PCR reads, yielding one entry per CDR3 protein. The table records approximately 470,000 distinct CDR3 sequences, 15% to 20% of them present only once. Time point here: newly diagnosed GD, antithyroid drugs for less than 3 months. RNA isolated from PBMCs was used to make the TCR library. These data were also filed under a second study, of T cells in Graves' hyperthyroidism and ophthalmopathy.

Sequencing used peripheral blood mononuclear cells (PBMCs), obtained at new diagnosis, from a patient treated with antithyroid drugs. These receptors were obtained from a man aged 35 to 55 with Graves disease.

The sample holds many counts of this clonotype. DNA for the CDR3: TGCGCCAGCAGCGTGGCCGGGGGCACTGAAGCTTTCTTT. This gives the protein CASSVAGGTEAFF. The gene calls are TRBV5-1 and TRBJ1-1; perhaps TRBD1 as D (5 bases). CDR1 SGHRS and CDR2 YFSETQ come from the germline V gene. The V and J ends lost 4 bases and 4 bases respectively, with 11 bases between them. The CDR3 covers 13 residues. Looking up the rest from reference TRBV5-1 and TRBJ1-1 gives the full variable domain: KAGVTQTPRYLIKTRGQQVTLSCSPISGHRSVSWYQQTPGQGLQFLFEYFSETQRNKGNFPGRFSGRQFSNSRSEMNVSTLELGDSALYLCASSVAGGTEAFFGQGTRLTVV.

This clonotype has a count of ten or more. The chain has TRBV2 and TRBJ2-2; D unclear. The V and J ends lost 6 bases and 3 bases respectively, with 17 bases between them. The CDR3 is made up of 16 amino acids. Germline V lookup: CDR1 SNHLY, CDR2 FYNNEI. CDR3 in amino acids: CASRDGGSAHTGELFF. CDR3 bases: TGTGCCAGCAGGGACGGCGGAAGCGCACACACCGGGGAGCTGTTTTTT.